These 32 T cell receptor beta chains were sequenced from one sample in a study of identical twins (dated by TCRdb to about 2016). The library was prepared using 5' RACE. The sequencer listed for this sample is Illumina HiSeq 2000. Starting from the raw public reads, TCRdb applied fastp trimming at Q25, assembled clones with MiXCR and retained in-frame beta chains. Every CDR3 protein is listed once, alongside the most common genes and DNA of its rows. The sample contains some 1,700,000 distinct CDR3 sequences, about 30% of them found a single time. About 0.3% of the sample is held by the ten biggest clonotypes. The sequencing input was cord blood. The source is a newborn girl in good health.

This sequence joins TRBV6-4 and TRBJ1-2, with no clear D. V lost 2 bases and J 4 bases, leaving 5 bases between the germline ends. In germline, CDR1 is MRHNA, CDR2 SNTAGT. This CDR3 is 12 amino acids long. Here the CDR3 reads CASSDGPYGYTF. CDR3 DNA sequence: TGTGCCAGCAGTGACGGACCCTATGGCTACACCTTC.

In its sample, this clonotype was seen many times. The chain is built from TRBV28 and TRBJ2-7, with D perhaps given as TRBD1 or TRBD2 (6 bases each). Trimming left V 2 bases short and J 2 bases short, with 10 bases between. The CDR3 is made up of 14 amino acids. Germline values: CDR1 MDHEN, CDR2 SYDVKM. The CDR3, as DNA: TGTGCCAGCAGTTTAGCGGGACACACCTACGAGCAGTACTTC. Translating it yields CASSLAGHTYEQYF.

This sequence joins TRBV7-9 and TRBJ2-5, with TRBD1 matching over 10 bases. Per the germline V gene, CDR1 is SEHNR and CDR2 is FQNEAQ (reference sequence). Losses at the gene ends were 4 bases for V and 11 bases for J; bases not matched to a gene: 16. The CDR3 runs 16 residues. The CDR3 DNA is TGTGCCAGCAGCTCCCTACCGGGACAGGGGAACAATGAGCAGTACTTC. As protein: CASSSLPGQGNNEQYF. Combining the CDR3 with reference TRBV7-9 and TRBJ2-5 gives the whole variable domain DTGVSQNPRHKITKRGQNVTFRCDPISEHNRLYWYRQTLGQGPEFLTYFQNEAQLEKSRLLSDRFSAERPKGSFSTLEIQRTEQGDSAMYLCASSSLPGQGNNEQYFGPGTRLLVL.

This clonotype was seen a few times. The rearrangement links TRBV10-2 to TRBJ1-2; tentative D call: TRBD1 (5 bases). Germline V gene data show CDR1 as WSHSY and CDR2 as SAAADI. Trimming left V 7 bases short and J 4 bases short, with 10 bases between. The CDR3 is made up of 12 amino acids. For the CDR3, the DNA is TGCGCCAGCAAAGGGGAGCCCTATGGCTACACCTTC. It translates to CASKGEPYGYTF.

The V and J genes are TRBV5-6 and TRBJ2-5; D call uncertain. The V and J ends lost 6 bases and 5 bases respectively, with 8 bases between them. The germline V gene has CDR1 SGHDT and CDR2 YYEEEE. The CDR3 has 11 residues. CDR3 sequence reads: CASNHGETQYF. The CDR3 DNA follows: TGTGCCAGCAACCATGGGGAGACCCAGTACTTC.

This clonotype was seen a handful of times. This chain connects TRBV7-9 to TRBJ1-2; D ambiguous. V gave up 5 bases and J gave up 6 bases, with 16 bases separating them. The CDR3 contains 14 residues. Germline assignment: CDR1 SEHNR and CDR2 FQNEAQ (reference sequence). The CDR3 DNA reads as TGTGCCAGCAGCCGATTCGATCTTCCACATGGCTACACCTTC. Protein: CASSRFDLPHGYTF. The entire variable domain, with the rest obtained from reference TRBV7-9 and TRBJ1-2, is as follows: DTGVSQNPRHKITKRGQNVTFRCDPISEHNRLYWYRQTLGQGPEFLTYFQNEAQLEKSRLLSDRFSAERPKGSFSTLEIQRTEQGDSAMYLCASSRFDLPHGYTFGSGTRLTVV.

This clonotype was detected only a few times. This sequence joins TRBV29-1 and TRBJ2-7; maybe TRBD2 (5 bases). This CDR3 region has 12 residues. V shed 3 bases and J shed 7 bases, with 13 bases lying between them. Germline CDR1 SQVTM, CDR2 ANQGSEA. This chain's CDR3 is CSVEADYNEQYF. In nucleotides, the CDR3 is TGCAGCGTTGAGGCAGACTACAATGAGCAGTACTTC.

This chain links TRBV18 with TRBJ2-5; maybe TRBD2 (5 bases). The J call may be in error: the DNA end matches TRBJ2-7 better. The CDR3 runs to 15 residues. Germline V CDR1 and CDR2: KGHSH, LQKENI. CDR3 coding DNA: TGTGCCAGCTCACCAGAGGCTAGCAGAAACTACGAGCAGTACTTC. Translation: CASSPEASRNYEQYF.

With regard to this clonotype: This may come from a read error, since a much larger clone is one base off. This chain links TRBV4-1 with TRBJ2-5; perhaps TRBD2 as D (5 bases). The CDR3 is 12 residues long. Germline assignment: CDR1 MGHRA and CDR2 YSYEKL. The germline V and J ends were trimmed by 2 bases and 11 bases, with 12 bases remaining between them. The CDR3 here is CASSQLGNEQYF. The DNA of the CDR3 is TGCGCCAGCAGCCAACTCGGGAATGAGCAGTACTTC.

This clonotype turned up a few times. The rearrangement links TRBV4-2 to TRBJ2-3; 8 bases are a match to TRBD2. This CDR3 spans 17 amino acids. Trimming took 0 bases from V and 7 from J; bases not matched to a gene: 12. Germline values: CDR1 LGHNA, CDR2 YNFKEQ. CDR3 amino acids: CASSQDPSGSITHTQYF. The CDR3 nucleotides are TGTGCCAGCAGCCAAGATCCAAGCGGGAGTATAACACATACGCAGTATTTT.

The chain is built from TRBV2 and TRBJ2-3; D not resolved. Germline loops: CDR1 SNHLY, CDR2 FYNNEI. The CDR3 length is 15 residues. The V end was cut by 4 bases, the J end by 2 bases, with 13 bases between. CDR3 residues: CASSATLRTTDTQYF. The CDR3 region has the DNA TGTGCCAGCAGTGCTACCCTTAGGACCACAGATACGCAGTATTTT.

CDR3 DNA: TGTGCCAGCAGTTACCCGAAGGGCTACTACAATCAGCCCCAGCATTTT. It translates to CASSYPKGYYNQPQHF. The rearrangement joins TRBV6-6 to TRBJ1-5; D is uncertain. The ends were cut back, 2 bases at V and 3 bases at J, with 14 bases in the middle. Looked up from germline, CDR1 is MNHNY and CDR2 is SVGAGI (reference sequence). CDR3 size: 16 residues.

This sequence joins TRBV7-2 and TRBJ2-1; D remains ambiguous. V lost 10 bases, J lost 1 base, and 14 bases lay in between. CDR3 size: 14 residues. Germline V gene sequence: CDR1 SGHTA, CDR2 FQGNSA. DNA of the CDR3: TGTGCCATCAGTGACCTAGGATCCTACAATGAGCAGTTCTTC. Amino acids: CAISDLGSYNEQFF.

J is TRBJ2-1 and V is TRBV10-3; D possibly corresponds to TRBD2 (6 bases). V lost 4 bases and J lost 15, with 16 bases in between. Per germline, CDR1 ENHRY and CDR2 SYGVKD. The CDR3 totals 12 residues. The CDR3 sequence is CAISGAGGIRFF. Written as DNA, the CDR3 is TGTGCCATCAGTGGAGCTGGGGGGATACGGTTCTTC.

This chain joins TRBV12-3 or TRBV12-4 and TRBJ2-7; D is possibly TRBD1 (5 bases). Between the trimmed V and J ends, which lost 5 bases and 4 bases, there was a span of 15 bases. CDR3 length: 14 residues. The CDR3 DNA sequence: TGTGCCAGCAGTCGCCCAGGGCACACTTACGAGCAGTACTTC. This codes for CASSRPGHTYEQYF.

Worth noting for this clonotype: Germline and junction disagree at one end, which may indicate a read error. The V gene is TRBV20-1, the J gene TRBJ2-5; D might be TRBD2 (5 bases). This CDR3 has 14 residues. The germline CDR1 and CDR2 sequences are DFQATT and SNEGSKA (reference sequence). CDR3 nucleotides: TGCGGTGCTAGAGGACTGTCATACCAAGAGACCCAGTACTTC. Translation: CGARGLSYQETQYF.

This chain links TRBV20-1 with TRBJ1-5; the D is unclear. CDR3 length: 16 residues. V lost 3 bases and J 2 bases, leaving 17 bases between the germline ends. Germline CDR1 reads DFQATT; CDR2 reads SNEGSKA (reference sequence). This chain's CDR3 is CSASGGKVTGNQPQHF. In DNA form, the CDR3 reads TGCAGTGCTAGTGGCGGGAAGGTCACCGGCAATCAGCCCCAGCATTTT.

The V and J genes are TRBV12-3 or TRBV12-4 and TRBJ2-3; D unclear. CDR3 size: 13 residues. The V gene lost 6 bases and the J gene lost 0 bases, with 7 bases spanning the gap. The CDR3 sequence is CASRLESTDTQYF. In nucleotides, the CDR3 is TGTGCCAGCAGGCTGGAGAGCACAGATACGCAGTATTTT.

This clonotype showed up just once. The CDR3 bases are TGCGCCAGCACCTTTCGGGGGGACAGCTACGAGCAGTACTTC. Its translation is CASTFRGDSYEQYF. The chain recombines TRBV5-1 with TRBJ2-1, with D possibly being TRBD1 or TRBD2 (7 bases each). The DNA end is more similar to TRBJ2-7, so the J call may be wrong. CDR3 size: 14 residues. Germline loops: CDR1 SGHRS, CDR2 YFSETQ.

This clonotype was found many times. The rearrangement joins TRBV11-1 to TRBJ2-1; 7 bases are shared with TRBD2. V lost 2 bases to trimming and J lost 0 bases; unmatched junction nucleotides: 4. The CDR3 loop spans 16 amino acids. Germline V gene data show CDR1 as SGHAT and CDR2 as FQDESV (reference sequence). Here the CDR3 reads CASSLFGDYSYNEQFF. CDR3 nucleotide sequence: TGTGCCAGCAGCTTATTCGGGGACTACTCCTACAATGAGCAGTTCTTC. The complete variable domain, with remaining parts taken from reference TRBV11-1 and TRBJ2-1, reads EAEVAQSPRYKITEKSQAVAFWCDPISGHATLYWYRQILGQGPELLVQFQDESVVDDSQLPKDRFSAERLKGVDSTLKIQPAELGDSAMYLCASSLFGDYSYNEQFFGPGTRLTVL.

There are a few counts of this clonotype. V is TRBV12-3 or TRBV12-4 and J is TRBJ2-1, with 7 bases that match TRBD1. This CDR3 is 15 amino acids long. V lost 3 bases to trimming and J lost 5 bases; unmatched junction nucleotides: 7. CDR3 residues: CASSFRQGMDNEQFF. In DNA form, the CDR3 reads TGTGCCAGCAGTTTCCGACAGGGCATGGACAATGAGCAGTTCTTC.

This clonotype was seen a handful of times. The J gene is TRBJ2-1, the V gene TRBV4-1; 8 nucleotides match TRBD2. Germline-derived CDR1 and CDR2 are MGHRA and YSYEKL. V was pared by 3 bases and J by 0 bases, with 10 bases of the junction left unmatched. The length of the CDR3 is 18 residues. CDR3 sequence: CASSQGTRGSVSYNEQFF. CDR3 DNA: TGCGCCAGCAGCCAGGGGACTAGGGGCTCGGTCTCCTACAATGAGCAGTTCTTC.

Only a few counts were recorded for this clonotype. V usage is TRBV28 and J usage is TRBJ2-7; maybe TRBD2 (6 bases). The CDR3 sequence is 14 residues long. Trimming stripped 7 bases from V and 0 bases from J, with 13 bases between. Germline V gene lookup returns CDR1 MDHEN and CDR2 SYDVKM. The CDR3 nucleotides are TGTGCCAGCATTGGGAGGCCGAGCTCCTACGAGCAGTACTTC. Encoded protein: CASIGRPSSYEQYF.

The table lists this clonotype with a few counts. This chain connects TRBV27 to TRBJ2-5; 9 nucleotides match TRBD1. The better agreement between TRBJ2-7 and the DNA end casts doubt on the J call. The germline V gene encodes CDR1 MNHEY and CDR2 SMNVEV (reference sequence). The CDR3 runs to 16 residues. CDR3 sequence reads: CASSLLPGTGSYEQYF. The CDR3, as DNA: TGTGCCAGCAGTTTACTCCCCGGGACAGGGAGTTACGAGCAGTACTTC.

This clonotype has more than one count but fewer than ten. The chain is built from TRBV27 and TRBJ1-6, with D possibly being TRBD1 (5 bases). Germline V CDR1 and CDR2: MNHEY, SMNVEV (reference sequence). The CDR3 runs 14 residues. The V gene lost 2 bases and the J gene lost 8 bases, with 10 bases spanning the gap. CDR3 in DNA: TGTGCCAGCAGTTTACAGGGTTCAGATTCACCCCTCCACTTT. It yields the protein CASSLQGSDSPLHF.

The chain combines TRBV27 with TRBJ1-5, with D uncertain. Trimming pared 0 bases from V and 0 bases from J, leaving 9 bases between. CDR3 length: 16 residues. Germline-derived CDR1 and CDR2 are MNHEY and SMNVEV (reference sequence). CDR3 in DNA: TGTGCCAGCAGTTTATCCCGTACCAATAGCAATCAGCCCCAGCATTTT. This codes for CASSLSRTNSNQPQHF.

The J gene is TRBJ1-1, the V gene TRBV6-5; the D gene is possibly TRBD1 (6 bases). CDR1 is MNHEY, CDR2 SVGAGI, per germline. V was cut by 5 bases and J by 8 bases, with 9 bases left in between. The CDR3 is 11 amino acids. The CDR3 coding sequence is TGTGCCAGCAGTCCGGGGGGCGAAGCTTTCTTT. Protein: CASSPGGEAFF.

About this clonotype: The junction and the germline gene differ at one end; a read error may be behind it. The V gene is TRBV11-2, the J gene TRBJ2-5; TRBD2 matches at 10 bases. The CDR3 covers 16 residues. The germline V gene encodes CDR1 SGHAT and CDR2 FQNNGV. The CDR3 DNA sequence: TGTGCCAGCAGCTCCCGACTAGCGGGCCACCAAGAGGCCCAGTACTTC. Protein: CASSSRLAGHQEAQYF. Supplemented by reference TRBV11-2 and TRBJ2-5, the full variable domain reads EAGVAQSPRYKIIEKRQSVAFWCNPISGHATLYWYQQILGQGPKLLIQFQNNGVVDDSQLPKDRFSAERLKGVDSTLKIQPAKLEDSAVYLCASSSRLAGHQEAQYFGPGTRLLVL.

This clonotype came up a few times. The chain joins TRBV7-2 to TRBJ2-3; 7 bases align to TRBD2. This CDR3 is built from 16 residues. The germline V gene encodes CDR1 SGHTA and CDR2 FQGNSA. Germline trimming cut 1 base from V and 0 bases from J; bases unmatched to any gene: 4. Here the CDR3 DNA reads TGTGCCAGCAGCTTAGGAGGGAGGGTTAGCACAGATACGCAGTATTTT. Translation: CASSLGGRVSTDTQYF.

This clonotype was detected only a few times. This chain connects TRBV20-1 to TRBJ2-7; maybe TRBD1 (5 bases). Germline V CDR1 and CDR2: DFQATT, SNEGSKA (reference sequence). V gave up 1 base and J gave up 6 bases, with 16 bases separating them. This CDR3 spans 14 amino acids. The CDR3 bases are TGCAGTGCTAGAGGCCGGACACTGAACGGCGAGCAGTACTTC. This sequence encodes CSARGRTLNGEQYF.

This clonotype was seen only a few times. The chain joins TRBV2 to TRBJ1-5; the D gene is possibly TRBD1 (6 bases). The CDR3 has 19 amino acids. V lost 4 bases and J 0 bases, leaving 22 bases between the germline ends. CDR1 is SNHLY, CDR2 FYNNEI, per germline. The DNA for the CDR3 is TGTGCCAGCAGTGGGGCGAACAGGGAACCACAGTATAGCAATCAGCCCCAGCATTTT. Amino acid sequence: CASSGANREPQYSNQPQHF. The whole variable domain, remainder taken from reference TRBV2 and TRBJ1-5, is EPEVTQTPSHQVTQMGQEVILRCVPISNHLYFYWYRQILGQKVEFLVSFYNNEISEKSEIFDDQFSVERPDGSNFTLKIRSTKLEDSAMYFCASSGANREPQYSNQPQHFGDGTRLSIL.

This clonotype showed up many times. This sequence joins TRBV10-3 and TRBJ1-2; 10 nucleotides agree with TRBD1. Germline values: CDR1 ENHRY, CDR2 SYGVKD. The CDR3 runs to 15 residues. V lost 8 bases, J lost 0 bases, and 6 bases stayed unmatched. The CDR3 region has the DNA TGTGCCATCCTGGGACAGGGGCGAGCTAACTATGGCTACACCTTC. Protein product: CAILGQGRANYGYTF.